The rows below give T cell receptor beta chains drawn from one sample of a study of cytomegalovirus exposure and HLA in healthy donors. Sequencing used immunoSEQ multiplex PCR; TCRdb keeps in-frame clones, though not all of them. The sample carries around 67,000 clones, about three quarters recorded once. The sequenced sample was PBMCs. The receptor source for this set is a young woman in good health and CMV-seropositive. Both conserved end residues are part of each CDR3. Fields, in order: V gene, D gene, J gene, clone size, CDR3 DNA, CDR3 protein. D genes are given only for firm matches. Only part of the rows carry a size: once, few, many, or a class if the clone is expanded.

v_call: TRBV14
d_call: .
j_call: TRBJ1-6
clone_size: few
cdr3_nt: TGTGCCAGCAGCCAAGATCGCGGGGCACCCCTCCACTTT
cdr3_aa: CASSQDRGAPLHF

v_call: TRBV19
d_call: .
j_call: TRBJ2-3
clone_size: .
cdr3_nt: TGTGCCAGTAGTATAGTCGGCGGGGAGGTGGGCACAGATACGCAGTATTTT
cdr3_aa: CASSIVGGEVGTDTQYF

v_call: TRBV5-1
d_call: TRBD2
j_call: TRBJ2-7
clone_size: .
cdr3_nt: TGCGCCAGCAGCTTGGCAGCGGGAGTCCACGAGCAGTACTTC
cdr3_aa: CASSLAAGVHEQYF

v_call: TRBV5-1
d_call: .
j_call: TRBJ2-6
clone_size: few
cdr3_nt: TGCGCCAGCAGCTTCGGTGGCTCTGGGGCCAACGTCCTGACTTTC
cdr3_aa: CASSFGGSGANVLTF

v_call: TRBV2
d_call: .
j_call: TRBJ1-4
clone_size: .
cdr3_nt: TGTGCCAGCAGTGAAGATCGGCCGACTCAGAATGAACTGTTTTTT
cdr3_aa: CASSEDRPTQNELFF

v_call: TRBV25-1
d_call: TRBD1
j_call: TRBJ2-7
clone_size: .
cdr3_nt: TGTGCCAGCAGTGATCCTAGGCGACAGGGGGGGTACGAGCAGTACTTC
cdr3_aa: CASSDPRRQGGYEQYF

v_call: TRBV5-6
d_call: .
j_call: TRBJ2-7
clone_size: .
cdr3_nt: TGTGCCAGCAGCACCTTTGACAGAACCTACGAGCAGTACTTC
cdr3_aa: CASSTFDRTYEQYF

v_call: TRBV15
d_call: TRBD2
j_call: TRBJ2-3
clone_size: .
cdr3_nt: TGTGCCACCAGCAGAGATCGCGGGAGTGCAGATACGCAGTATTTT
cdr3_aa: CATSRDRGSADTQYF

v_call: TRBV28
d_call: TRBD2
j_call: TRBJ2-2
clone_size: .
cdr3_nt: TGTGCCAGCAGTGGGATAGCGGGAGGGATCGGGGAGCTGTTTTTT
cdr3_aa: CASSGIAGGIGELFF

v_call: TRBV30
d_call: .
j_call: TRBJ1-5
clone_size: few
cdr3_nt: TGTGCCTGGAGTCCGCGGGGCGGGGGTCAGCCCCAGCATTTT
cdr3_aa: CAWSPRGGGQPQHF

v_call: TRBV6-5
d_call: TRBD1
j_call: TRBJ2-1
clone_size: once
cdr3_nt: TGTGCCAGCAGTTCGGGACAGGGGGCGTTTTTTGAGCAGTTCTTC
cdr3_aa: CASSSGQGAFFEQFF

v_call: TRBV4-2
d_call: TRBD2
j_call: TRBJ2-2
clone_size: once
cdr3_nt: TGTGCCAGCAGCCAAGTCCCTAGCGGTAACACCGGGGAGCTGTTTTTT
cdr3_aa: CASSQVPSGNTGELFF

v_call: TRBV5-4
d_call: .
j_call: TRBJ1-1
clone_size: .
cdr3_nt: TGTGCCAGCAGCTTGGCCCGGACTGACACTGAAGCTTTCTTT
cdr3_aa: CASSLARTDTEAFF